Listed here are 27 T cell receptor beta chains from one sample, sequenced in a study of Ad26.COV2.S vaccination and SARS-CoV-2 variants. Produced via immunoSEQ multiplex PCR; TCRdb's table is partial and in-frame only. The sample lists more than 250,000 clones, around 87% occurring once. Described treatment: approximately 18 received Ad26.COV2.S at low or high dose, single or two shots; about five received placebo; per-sample allocation not given. All samples were drawn on day 63, counting from the first vaccine or placebo injection. The sample here was peripheral blood, taken in a trial of Ad26.COV2.S vaccine versus placebo. The source of these receptors is a person between 18 and 65 years old who received the Ad26.COV2.S COVID-19 vaccine or a placebo.

The chain employs TRBV6-1 and TRBJ2-7; maybe TRBD1 (6 bases). The CDR3 extends over 14 amino acids. V gave up 3 bases and J gave up 0 bases, with 9 bases separating them. The germline V gene encodes CDR1 MNHNS and CDR2 SASEGT. The CDR3: CASSETGSSYEQYF. The CDR3 nucleotides read TGTGCCAGCAGTGAGACAGGATCCTCCTACGAGCAGTACTTC.

This chain uses TRBV5-4 with TRBJ1-2; D unclear. The CDR3 runs 17 residues. The germline V and J ends were trimmed by 0 bases and 5 bases, with 20 bases remaining between them. Germline V gene sequence: CDR1 SGHNT, CDR2 YYREEE (reference sequence). CDR3 in amino acids: CASSLAVPGAGLYGYTF. In DNA form, the CDR3 reads TGTGCCAGCAGCTTGGCCGTACCGGGTGCGGGGTTGTATGGCTACACCTTC.

The rearrangement links TRBV7-2 to TRBJ2-5; tentatively, D is TRBD1 (5 bases). Trimming took 2 bases from V and 5 from J, leaving 15 bases between them. The CDR3 runs to 15 residues. Germline V gene lookup returns CDR1 SGHTA and CDR2 FQGNSA. The CDR3 sequence: CASSLLGEAAETQYF. In DNA, the CDR3 is TGTGCCAGCAGCTTATTAGGGGAAGCTGCGGAGACCCAGTACTTC.

This chain joins TRBV3-1 (or the pseudogene TRBV3-2) and TRBJ1-2; perhaps TRBD1 as D (5 bases). The CDR3 has 13 residues. The germline V and J ends were trimmed by 0 bases and 8 bases, with 10 bases remaining between them. Germline V gene sequence: CDR1 LGHDT, CDR2 YNNKEL (reference sequence). DNA for the CDR3: TGTGCCAGCAGCCAAGATAGGGGTGCCGGCTACACCTTC. Protein product: CASSQDRGAGYTF.

The rearrangement joins TRBV12-3 or TRBV12-4 to TRBJ1-1; no clear D. The CDR3 sequence is 12 residues long. V was pared by 3 bases and J by 0 bases, with 2 bases between. The CDR3 protein is CASSFVNTEAFF. Here the CDR3 DNA reads TGTGCCAGCAGTTTTGTGAACACTGAAGCTTTCTTT.

The chain joins TRBV27 to TRBJ2-7; TRBD1 aligns across 7 bases. This CDR3 has 16 residues. The trim removed 3 bases at V and 4 bases at J, leaving 12 bases unmatched. The V gene's germline CDR1 is MNHEY and CDR2 SMNVEV (reference sequence). For the CDR3, the DNA is TGTGCCAGCAGTTTCCTCCCGACAGGGTCTATATACGAGCAGTACTTC. This sequence encodes CASSFLPTGSIYEQYF.

The chain employs TRBV5-1 and TRBJ2-1, with TRBD2 matching 15 bases. Germline V gene data show CDR1 as SGHRS and CDR2 as YFSETQ. This CDR3 region has 17 residues. J lost 3 bases, V lost 4 bases, and 5 bases had no gene match. The CDR3 DNA reads as TGCGCCAGCAGCCCGGGACTAGCGGGAGGAATCTACAATGAGCAGTTCTTC. It translates to CASSPGLAGGIYNEQFF.

The V and J genes are TRBV7-2 and TRBJ1-5, with D tentatively TRBD1 (5 bases). Per germline, CDR1 SGHTA and CDR2 FQGNSA. Trimming pared 4 bases from V and 8 bases from J, leaving 12 bases between. This CDR3 comprises 13 residues. CDR3 loop: CASSSQGIEPQHF. CDR3 DNA: TGTGCCAGCAGCTCGCAGGGAATCGAGCCCCAGCATTTT.

The rearrangement joins TRBV3-1 (or the pseudogene TRBV3-2) to TRBJ2-1, with D possibly being TRBD1 (6 bases). The CDR3 totals 14 residues. The germline V gene has CDR1 LGHDT and CDR2 YNNKEL (reference sequence). V shed 6 bases and J shed 2 bases, with 11 bases lying between them. CDR3: CASSRDTAYNEQFF. Written as DNA, the CDR3 is TGTGCCAGCAGTCGGGACACTGCCTACAATGAGCAGTTCTTC.

The chain is built from TRBV11-3 and TRBJ2-1; TRBD2 is a possible D gene (6 bases). The CDR3 contains 17 residues. V was cut by 1 base and J by 0 bases, with 13 bases left in between. Germline V CDR1 and CDR2: SGHNT, YENEEA. The CDR3 region is CASSLGGDSSSYNEQFF. The CDR3 DNA reads as TGTGCCAGCAGCTTAGGTGGGGACTCGAGCTCCTACAATGAGCAGTTCTTC.

V and J are TRBV5-8 and TRBJ1-4, with 9 bases fitting TRBD1. Germline loops: CDR1 SGHTS, CDR2 YDEGEE. This CDR3 is built from 16 residues. V gave up 4 bases and J gave up 7 bases; unmatched junction bases: 11. The CDR3 coding sequence is TGTGCCAGCAGCCGGCAATTTTTGACAGGGGGTGAAAAACTGTTTTTT. Protein product: CASSRQFLTGGEKLFF.

This clone showed up just once. The rearrangement joins TRBV12-5 to TRBJ1-5; no firm D call. The CDR3 is 14 amino acids. The germline V gene encodes CDR1 LGHNT and CDR2 FRNRAP. V was clipped by 3 bases and J by 3 bases, with 9 bases between them. The CDR3 loop reads CASGFSRNNQPQHF. As DNA, the CDR3 is TGTGCTAGTGGTTTTTCTAGAAACAATCAGCCCCAGCATTTT.

A single count supports this clone. The V and J genes are TRBV9 and TRBJ2-3; 11 bases agree with TRBD2. This CDR3 spans 17 amino acids. Germline values: CDR1 SGDLS, CDR2 YYNGEE. Trimming cost V 3 bases and J 4 bases; bases outside gene matches: 10. In DNA, the CDR3 is TGTGCCAGCAGCGGAAGGGCTAGCGGGGGGATAGCAGATACGCAGTATTTT. Its protein is CASSGRASGGIADTQYF. Full variable domain (missing parts from reference TRBV9 and TRBJ2-3): DSGVTQTPKHLITATGQRVTLRCSPRSGDLSVYWYQQSLDQGLQFLIQYYNGEERAKGNILERFSAQQFPDLHSELNLSSLELGDSALYFCASSGRASGGIADTQYFGPGTRLTVL.

The chain combines TRBV13 with TRBJ2-3; D unresolved. The V gene lost 2 bases and the J gene lost 0 bases, with 9 bases spanning the gap. This CDR3 is 15 amino acids long. Germline CDR1 PRHDT, CDR2 FYEKMQ (reference sequence). This chain's CDR3 is CASSLRQASTDTQYF. CDR3 nucleotides: TGTGCCAGCAGCTTAAGGCAGGCCAGCACAGATACGCAGTATTTT.

The chain combines TRBV7-8 with TRBJ1-1; 10 nucleotides agree with TRBD1. Per the germline V gene, CDR1 is SGHVS and CDR2 is FQNEAQ. This CDR3 region has 17 residues. V lost 2 bases to trimming and J lost 10 bases; unmatched junction nucleotides: 16. The CDR3 protein is CASSLFGTGDLKAGAFF. Here the CDR3 DNA reads TGTGCCAGCAGCTTATTCGGGACAGGGGATCTAAAAGCGGGAGCTTTCTTT.

This chain connects TRBV2 to TRBJ2-5, with 9 positions matching TRBD1. The CDR3 consists of 14 residues. Germline CDR1 reads SNHLY; CDR2 reads FYNNEI. J gave up 2 bases and V 7 bases, and 5 bases lay outside the gene matches. The CDR3 DNA follows: TGTGCCAGCAACCGGGACAGGGCGCAAGAGACCCAGTACTTC. This sequence encodes CASNRDRAQETQYF.

This chain links TRBV6-5 with TRBJ2-7, with 13 bases identical to TRBD2. The CDR3 has 15 residues. V lost 6 bases to trimming and J lost 2 bases; unmatched junction nucleotides: 4. Germline CDR1 is MNHEY and CDR2 is SVGAGI. CDR3 nucleotides: TGTGCCAGCAGCAGGACTAGCGGGGGTGCCTACGAGCAGTACTTC. This sequence encodes CASSRTSGGAYEQYF.

This chain uses TRBV5-4 with TRBJ1-2, with D possibly matching TRBD1 (6 bases). CDR1 is SGHNT and CDR2 is YYREEE in the germline V gene (reference sequence). The length of the CDR3 is 16 residues. The V and J ends lost 3 bases and 2 bases respectively, with 17 bases between them. DNA for the CDR3: TGTGCCAGCAGCTCCTGGACAGCCAGGGTAAACTATGGCTACACCTTC. It is translated as CASSSWTARVNYGYTF.

The genes are TRBV7-9 and TRBJ1-2; no clear D gene. The CDR3 is made up of 12 amino acids. The V and J ends lost 6 bases and 8 bases respectively, with 13 bases between them. The V gene's germline CDR1 is SEHNR and CDR2 FQNEAQ (reference sequence). The DNA for the CDR3 is TGTGCCAGCAGACCTCTCCTGGGGGGCTACACCTTC. It encodes CASRPLLGGYTF.

The chain recombines TRBV7-9 with TRBJ2-7; D gene ambiguous. This CDR3 region has 14 residues. V gave up 2 bases and J gave up 2 bases, with 10 bases separating them. The V gene's germline CDR1 is SEHNR and CDR2 FQNEAQ (reference sequence). The CDR3 region is CASSLNTIPYEQYF. CDR3 nucleotides: TGTGCCAGCAGCTTAAACACGATTCCCTACGAGCAGTACTTC.

J is TRBJ1-1 and V is TRBV2; a weak D match, TRBD1 (5 bases). V shed 7 bases and J shed 5 bases, with 14 bases lying between them. Germline CDR1 and CDR2: SNHLY and FYNNEI. The CDR3 extends over 13 amino acids. The CDR3 DNA is TGTGCCAGCAACGGCAGGGCAGGAACTGAAGCTTTCTTT. Translation gives CASNGRAGTEAFF.

The chain carries TRBV7-9 and TRBJ1-1; D uncertain. The V and J ends lost 3 bases and 0 bases respectively, with 5 bases between them. This CDR3 is built from 13 residues. CDR1 is SEHNR, CDR2 FQNEAQ, per germline (reference sequence). The CDR3 region has the DNA TGTGCCAGCAGCTTTATTATGAACACTGAAGCTTTCTTT. The encoded protein is CASSFIMNTEAFF. Full variable domain (missing parts from reference TRBV7-9 and TRBJ1-1): DTGVSQNPRHKITKRGQNVTFRCDPISEHNRLYWYRQTLGQGPEFLTYFQNEAQLEKSRLLSDRFSAERPKGSFSTLEIQRTEQGDSAMYLCASSFIMNTEAFFGQGTRLTVV.

This clone was picked up one time. The genes are TRBV4-2 and TRBJ1-5; no clear D. V gave up 1 base and J gave up 5 bases, with 12 bases separating them. CDR3 length: 15 amino acids. CDR1 and CDR2 (germline): LGHNA, YNFKEQ. The CDR3 reads CASSQVFRRDQPQHF. CDR3 DNA: TGTGCCAGCAGCCAAGTTTTCCGCCGGGATCAGCCCCAGCATTTT.

The chain has TRBV27 and TRBJ1-4, with unresolved D. This CDR3 is 17 amino acids long. Trimming cost V 5 bases and J 5 bases, with 21 bases left between them. Germline CDR1 is MNHEY and CDR2 is SMNVEV (reference sequence). The CDR3 is CASSPDSVAAPNEKLFF. The DNA of the CDR3 is TGTGCCAGCAGTCCAGACTCCGTGGCAGCTCCGAATGAAAAACTGTTTTTT.

The chain links TRBV3-1 (or the pseudogene TRBV3-2) to TRBJ2-3, with 9 bases aligning to TRBD2. This CDR3 is 16 amino acids long. Trimming removed 1 base from V and 5 bases from J; junction bases left unmatched: 7. In germline, CDR1 is LGHDT, CDR2 YNNKEL (reference sequence). CDR3 amino acids: CASSQVERGARDTQYF. CDR3 sequence (DNA): TGTGCCAGCAGCCAAGTTGAGCGGGGGGCGAGAGATACGCAGTATTTT.

This chain links TRBV6-1 with TRBJ1-1; tentatively, D is TRBD1 (5 bases). Germline V CDR1 and CDR2: MNHNS, SASEGT. The CDR3 consists of 13 residues. V lost 1 base, J lost 7 bases, and 10 bases lay in between. CDR3: CASSEGTQIEAFF. Written as DNA, the CDR3 is TGTGCCAGCAGTGAAGGGACACAAATTGAAGCTTTCTTT.

V is TRBV10-1 and J is TRBJ1-1; no clear D. CDR1 is WNHNN, CDR2 SYGVQD, per germline (reference sequence). This CDR3 is built from 17 residues. Deletions cut 3 bases from V and 3 bases from J, with 20 bases between. CDR3 DNA: TGCGCCAGCAGTGATCAGGTTAAGACCCCGCGGGACACTGAAGCTTTCTTT. It translates to CASSDQVKTPRDTEAFF.